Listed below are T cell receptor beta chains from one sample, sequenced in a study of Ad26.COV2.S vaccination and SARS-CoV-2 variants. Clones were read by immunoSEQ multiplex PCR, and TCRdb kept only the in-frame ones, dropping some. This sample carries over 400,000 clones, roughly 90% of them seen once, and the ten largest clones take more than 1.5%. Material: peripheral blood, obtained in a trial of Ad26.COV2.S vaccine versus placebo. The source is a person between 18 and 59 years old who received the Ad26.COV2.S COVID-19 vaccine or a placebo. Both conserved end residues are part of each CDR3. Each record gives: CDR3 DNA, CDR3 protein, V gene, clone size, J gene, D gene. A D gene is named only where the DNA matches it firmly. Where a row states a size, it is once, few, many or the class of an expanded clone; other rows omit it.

TGTGCCAGCACCCGTATGGACCTTAATGAAAAACTGTTTTTT,CASTRMDLNEKLFF,TRBV7-9,.,TRBJ1-4,.
TGTGCCAGCAGCGTACTTGATCAGCGGGGGGCCTTCGGTGAGCAGTTCTTC,CASSVLDQRGAFGEQFF,TRBV9,.,TRBJ2-1,TRBD2
TGTGCCAGCAGTTACTCAGTGGGGTACCAAGAGACCCAGTACTTC,CASSYSVGYQETQYF,TRBV6-5,once,TRBJ2-5,.
TGCGCCAGCAGCCAAGACGGCACAGATACGCAGTATTTT,CASSQDGTDTQYF,TRBV4-3,once,TRBJ2-3,.
TGTGCCAGCAGCCCGGGGACAGCTAACTATGGCTACACCTTC,CASSPGTANYGYTF,TRBV6-2/TRBV6-3,.,TRBJ1-2,TRBD1
TGCGCCAGCAGCCTCGGGACCTTCCGCGAGCAGTACTTC,CASSLGTFREQYF,TRBV4-3,.,TRBJ2-7,.
TGTGCCAGCAGCCAAGGACTGGGCTCCTACGAGCAGTACTTC,CASSQGLGSYEQYF,TRBV5-4,.,TRBJ2-7,.
TGTGCCAGCAGCTTAGCGTACAGGGGGGGTGCGGCAGATACGCAGTATTTT,CASSLAYRGGAADTQYF,TRBV7-9,few,TRBJ2-3,.
TGTGCCAGTAGTTGGGCAGATAGCTCCTACGAGCAGTACTTC,CASSWADSSYEQYF,TRBV19,.,TRBJ2-7,.
TGTGCCAGCAGCTCAAGCTACGAGGGGGGTTATGAGCAGTACTTC,CASSSSYEGGYEQYF,TRBV3-1/TRBV3-2,.,TRBJ2-7,.
TGTGCCAGCAGCGATAACTCTGGGGCCAACGTCCTGACTTTC,CASSDNSGANVLTF,TRBV9,.,TRBJ2-6,.
TGTGCCAGCAGCTGGGGGGACAGCTCCACAGATACGCAGTATTTT,CASSWGDSSTDTQYF,TRBV7-6,.,TRBJ2-3,.
TGTGCCAGCAGCCCGAGCCGACTTGAAGCTTTCTTT,CASSPSRLEAFF,TRBV14,.,TRBJ1-1,.
TGTGCCAGTCTCAGGGAAGGAGGTTCACCCCTCCACTTT,CASLREGGSPLHF,TRBV2,.,TRBJ1-6,.
TGTGCCAGCAGTTCAGGACGGCAAAACTATGGCTACACCTTC,CASSSGRQNYGYTF,TRBV28,once,TRBJ1-2,.
TGTGCCAGCAGTTACCGACTAGCGGCCTCCTACAATGAGCAGTTCTTC,CASSYRLAASYNEQFF,TRBV6-2/TRBV6-3,.,TRBJ2-1,TRBD2
TGCGCCAGCAGCTCCAACCCTAGCGGGGGGGAGACCCAGTACTTC,CASSSNPSGGETQYF,TRBV5-1,.,TRBJ2-5,TRBD2
TGTGCCCCTGAAGTGGGGGCGGCTGAGCAGTTCTTC,CAPEVGAAEQFF,TRBV7-9,once,TRBJ2-1,.
TGTGCCTGGAGTCCGCCGGGACGACCCTTGACGGCCCAGCATTTT,CAWSPPGRPLTAQHF,TRBV30,.,TRBJ1-5,.